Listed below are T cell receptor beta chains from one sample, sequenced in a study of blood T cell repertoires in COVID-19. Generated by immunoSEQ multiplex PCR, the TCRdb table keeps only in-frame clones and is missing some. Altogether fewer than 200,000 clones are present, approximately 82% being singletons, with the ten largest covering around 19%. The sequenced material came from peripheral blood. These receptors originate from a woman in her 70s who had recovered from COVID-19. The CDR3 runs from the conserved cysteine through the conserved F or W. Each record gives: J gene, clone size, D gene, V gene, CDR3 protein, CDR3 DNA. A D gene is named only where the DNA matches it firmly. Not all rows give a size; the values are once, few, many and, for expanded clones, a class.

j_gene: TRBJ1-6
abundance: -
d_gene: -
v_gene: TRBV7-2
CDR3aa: CASSLGRPRGGKNSPLHF
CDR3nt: TGTGCCAGCAGCCTAGGGAGGCCCAGGGGCGGCAAAAATTCACCCCTCCACTTT

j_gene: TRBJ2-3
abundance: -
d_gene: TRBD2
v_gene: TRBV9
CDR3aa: CASSAGTSGAHTQYF
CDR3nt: TGTGCCAGCAGCGCCGGGACTAGCGGGGCCCATACGCAGTATTTT

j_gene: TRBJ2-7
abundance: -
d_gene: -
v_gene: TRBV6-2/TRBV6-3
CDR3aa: CASSYPRGSSYEQYF
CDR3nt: TGTGCCAGCAGTTACCCCCGAGGGAGCTCCTACGAGCAGTACTTC

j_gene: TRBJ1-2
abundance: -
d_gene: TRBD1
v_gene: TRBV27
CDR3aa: CASSPRQGGYGYTF
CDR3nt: TGTGCCAGCAGCCCCCGACAGGGAGGCTATGGCTACACCTTC

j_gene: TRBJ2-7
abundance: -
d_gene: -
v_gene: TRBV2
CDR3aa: CASGGNSYEQYF
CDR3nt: TGTGCCAGCGGCGGGAACTCCTACGAGCAGTACTTC

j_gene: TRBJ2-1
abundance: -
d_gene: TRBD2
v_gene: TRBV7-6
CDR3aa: CASSFGGTSGVYNEQFF
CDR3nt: TGTGCCAGCAGCTTTGGGGGCACTAGCGGGGTCTACAATGAGCAGTTCTTC

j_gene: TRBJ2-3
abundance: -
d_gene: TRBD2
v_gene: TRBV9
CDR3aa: CASSVTPGTSGDTQYF
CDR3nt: TGTGCCAGCAGCGTAACCCCCGGGACTAGCGGTGATACGCAGTATTTT

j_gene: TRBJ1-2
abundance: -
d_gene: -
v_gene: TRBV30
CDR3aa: CAWSVRGTLSALGYTF
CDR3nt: TGTGCCTGGAGTGTACGGGGGACCTTAAGCGCGTTAGGCTACACCTTC

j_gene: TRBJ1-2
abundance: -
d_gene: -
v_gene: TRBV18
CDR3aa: CATQPGGLDGYTF
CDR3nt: TGTGCCACTCAACCGGGGGGCTTGGATGGCTACACCTTC

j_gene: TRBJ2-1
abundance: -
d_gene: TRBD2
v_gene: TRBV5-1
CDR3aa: CASSQGLAGALYNEQFF
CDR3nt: TGCGCCAGCAGCCAGGGACTAGCGGGGGCCCTCTACAATGAGCAGTTCTTC

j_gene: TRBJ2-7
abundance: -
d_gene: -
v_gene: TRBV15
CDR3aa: CATSRWGGASSYEQYF
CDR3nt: TGTGCCACCAGCAGGTGGGGCGGGGCAAGCTCCTACGAGCAGTACTTC

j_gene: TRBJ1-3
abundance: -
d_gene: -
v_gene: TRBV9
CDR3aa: CASSVGQAYSGNTIYF
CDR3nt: TGTGCCAGCAGCGTAGGCCAGGCCTACTCTGGAAACACCATATATTTT

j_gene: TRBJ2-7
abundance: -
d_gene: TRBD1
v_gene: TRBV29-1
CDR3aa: CSAGTGDYEQYF
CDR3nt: TGCAGCGCCGGGACAGGGGACTACGAGCAGTACTTC

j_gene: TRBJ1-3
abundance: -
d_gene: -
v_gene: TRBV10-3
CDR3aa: CATIRQSSGNTIYF
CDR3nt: TGTGCCACCATCAGACAGAGCTCTGGAAACACCATATATTTT

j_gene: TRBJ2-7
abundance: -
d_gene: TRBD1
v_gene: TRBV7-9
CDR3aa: CASSSYPDRGQNEQYF
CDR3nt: TGTGCCAGCAGCTCATACCCCGACAGGGGGCAAAACGAGCAGTACTTC

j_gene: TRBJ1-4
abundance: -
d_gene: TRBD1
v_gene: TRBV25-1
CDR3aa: CASRPDRGHEKLFF
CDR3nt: TGTGCCAGCAGGCCAGACAGGGGGCATGAAAAACTGTTTTTT

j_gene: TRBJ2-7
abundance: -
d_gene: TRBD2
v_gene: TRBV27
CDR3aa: CASSSPLGREKIGQYF
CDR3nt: TGTGCCAGCAGTTCACCTTTGGGGCGGGAGAAAATTGGGCAGTACTTC

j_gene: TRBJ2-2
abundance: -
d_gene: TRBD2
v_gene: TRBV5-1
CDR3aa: CASSFLPSGGTGELFF
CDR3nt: TGCGCCAGCAGCTTCCTCCCTAGCGGGGGCACCGGGGAGCTGTTTTTT

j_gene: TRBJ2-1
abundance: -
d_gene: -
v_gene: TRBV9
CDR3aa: CASSVAGGAGQNNEQFF
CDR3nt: TGTGCCAGCAGCGTAGCTGGGGGGGCGGGACAAAACAATGAGCAGTTCTTC

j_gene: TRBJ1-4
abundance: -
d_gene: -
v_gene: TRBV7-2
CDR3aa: CASSPSGHNEKLFF
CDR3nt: TGTGCCAGCAGCCCCTCGGGACACAATGAAAAACTGTTTTTT

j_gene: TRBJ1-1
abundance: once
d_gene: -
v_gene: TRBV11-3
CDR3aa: CASAIGGPNTEAFF
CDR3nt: TGTGCCAGCGCGATCGGGGGGCCGAACACTGAAGCTTTCTTT

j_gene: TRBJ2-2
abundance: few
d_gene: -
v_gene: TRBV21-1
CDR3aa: CASSPPSGDLQREDTGELFF
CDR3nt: TGTGCCAGCAGCCCCCCGTCGGGGGACCTTCAAAGGGAGGACACCGGGGAGCTGTTTTTT

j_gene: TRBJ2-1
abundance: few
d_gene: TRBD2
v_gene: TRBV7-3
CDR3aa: CASSALADGEQFF
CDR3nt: TGTGCCAGCAGCGCACTAGCGGACGGTGAGCAGTTCTTC

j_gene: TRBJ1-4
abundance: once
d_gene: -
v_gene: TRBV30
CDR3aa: CAWSVGQGTTNEKLFF
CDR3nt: TGTGCCTGGAGTGTGGGGCAGGGAACAACTAATGAAAAACTGTTTTTT

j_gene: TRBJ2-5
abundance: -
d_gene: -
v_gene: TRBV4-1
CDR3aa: CASSQGPTGETQYF
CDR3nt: TGCGCCAGCAGCCAAGGACCCACGGGGGAGACCCAGTACTTC

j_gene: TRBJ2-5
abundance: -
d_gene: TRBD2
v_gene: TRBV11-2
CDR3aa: CASSEGRGGAWETQYF
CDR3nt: TGTGCCAGCAGCGAGGGCCGCGGGGGGGCTTGGGAGACCCAGTACTTC

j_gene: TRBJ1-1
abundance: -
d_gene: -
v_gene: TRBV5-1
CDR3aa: CASRSGDPGAEAFF
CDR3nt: TGCGCCAGCCGAAGCGGGGATCCGGGCGCTGAAGCTTTCTTT

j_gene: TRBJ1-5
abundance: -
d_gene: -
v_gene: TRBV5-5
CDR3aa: CASSWGRANQPQHF
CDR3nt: TGTGCCAGCAGCTGGGGCAGGGCCAATCAGCCCCAGCATTTT

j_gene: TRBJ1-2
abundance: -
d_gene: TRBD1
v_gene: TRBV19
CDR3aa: CASKGGTGGGYTF
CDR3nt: TGTGCCAGTAAAGGAGGGACAGGCGGTGGCTACACCTTC

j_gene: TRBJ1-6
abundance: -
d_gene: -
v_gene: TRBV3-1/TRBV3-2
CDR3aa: CASSPPGAGWSPLHF
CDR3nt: TGTGCCAGCAGCCCCCCAGGGGCCGGCTGGTCACCCCTCCACTTT

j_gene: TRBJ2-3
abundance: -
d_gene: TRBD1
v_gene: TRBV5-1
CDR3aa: CASSPPTGTTDTQYF
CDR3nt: TGCGCCAGCAGCCCACCGACAGGGACCACAGATACGCAGTATTTT

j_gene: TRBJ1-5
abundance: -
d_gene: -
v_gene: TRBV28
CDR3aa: CASSRRSHKRPQHF
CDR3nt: TGTGCCAGCAGCCGCCGGTCCCATAAGAGGCCCCAGCATTTT

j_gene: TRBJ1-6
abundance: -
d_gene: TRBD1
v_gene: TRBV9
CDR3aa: CASSVGGTGGSPLHF
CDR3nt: TGTGCCAGCAGCGTAGGGGGGACAGGGGGTTCACCCCTCCACTTT

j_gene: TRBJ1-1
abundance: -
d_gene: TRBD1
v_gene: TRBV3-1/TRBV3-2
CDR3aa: CASSQGQGAFF
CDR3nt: TGTGCCAGCAGCCAGGGACAGGGAGCTTTCTTT

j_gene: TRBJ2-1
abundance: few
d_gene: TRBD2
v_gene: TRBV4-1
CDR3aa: CASSQLPGLAGAEQFF
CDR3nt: TGCGCCAGCAGCCAGCTGCCGGGCCTAGCGGGAGCTGAGCAGTTCTTC

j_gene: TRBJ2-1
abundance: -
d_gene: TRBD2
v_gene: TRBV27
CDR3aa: CASSRGGGRGSYNEQFF
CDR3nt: TGTGCCAGCAGCCGCGGGGGAGGGAGAGGCTCCTACAATGAGCAGTTCTTC

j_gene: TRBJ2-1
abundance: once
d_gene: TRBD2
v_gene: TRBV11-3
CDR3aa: CASSSGRASGGPIDEQFF
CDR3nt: TGTGCCAGCAGCTCCGGGCGGGCTAGCGGGGGGCCTATCGATGAGCAGTTCTTC

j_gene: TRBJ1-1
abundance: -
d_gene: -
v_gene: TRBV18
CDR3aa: CASSLQPTRMNTEAFF
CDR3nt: TGTGCCAGCTCACTACAGCCGACCAGGATGAACACTGAAGCTTTCTTT

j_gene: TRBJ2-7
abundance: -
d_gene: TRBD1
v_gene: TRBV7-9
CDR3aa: CASSSRGFEPYEQYF
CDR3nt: TGTGCCAGCAGCTCCAGGGGGTTTGAACCCTACGAGCAGTACTTC

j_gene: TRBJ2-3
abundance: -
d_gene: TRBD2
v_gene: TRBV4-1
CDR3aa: CASSPQLAATDTQYF
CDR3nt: TGCGCCAGCAGTCCCCAACTAGCGGCCACAGATACGCAGTATTTT

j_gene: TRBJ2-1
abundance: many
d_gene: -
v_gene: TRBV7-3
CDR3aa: CASSPASGPLYNEQFF
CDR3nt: TGTGCCAGCAGCCCAGCGTCCGGCCCGCTCTACAATGAGCAGTTCTTC

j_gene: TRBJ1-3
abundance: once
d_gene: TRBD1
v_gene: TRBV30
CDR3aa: CAWSKGGPGNTIYF
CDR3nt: TGTGCCTGGAGTAAAGGGGGCCCTGGAAACACCATATATTTT

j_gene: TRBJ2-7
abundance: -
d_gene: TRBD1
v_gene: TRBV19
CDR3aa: CASRGWDRGTYEQYF
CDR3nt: TGTGCCAGTAGGGGCTGGGACAGGGGGACCTACGAGCAGTACTTC

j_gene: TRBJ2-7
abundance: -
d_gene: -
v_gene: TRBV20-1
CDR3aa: CSVGGAYEQYF
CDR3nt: TGCAGTGTGGGGGGGGCATACGAGCAGTACTTC

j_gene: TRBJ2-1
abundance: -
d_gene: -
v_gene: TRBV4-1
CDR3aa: CASSPLWGEGDNEQFF
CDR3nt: TGCGCCAGCAGCCCCCTTTGGGGCGAAGGGGACAATGAGCAGTTCTTC

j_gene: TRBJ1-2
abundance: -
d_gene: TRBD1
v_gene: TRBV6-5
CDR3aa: CAGQGPGYGYTF
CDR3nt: TGTGCCGGACAGGGGCCGGGGTATGGCTACACCTTC

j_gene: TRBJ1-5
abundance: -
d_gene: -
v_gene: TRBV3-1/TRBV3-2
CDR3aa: CASSQDRGQPQHF
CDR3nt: TGTGCCAGCAGCCAAGATCGGGGGCAGCCCCAGCATTTT